These 10 T cell receptor beta chains were sequenced from one sample in a study of blood T cell repertoires in COVID-19. Method: immunoSEQ multiplex PCR; TCRdb's copy keeps in-frame clones and lacks some. Among 130,000 to 150,000 clones listed, 80% to 90% were seen once. The sample consisted of peripheral blood. The receptor set was obtained from a woman aged 50 to 60 with active or convalescent COVID-19.

The chain carries TRBV27 and TRBJ2-1; 8 nucleotides align to TRBD2. The CDR3 extends over 14 amino acids. V shed 2 bases and J 5 bases; nucleotides not matched to a gene: 2. Germline CDR1 and CDR2: MNHEY and SMNVEV (reference sequence). The CDR3 DNA reads as TGTGCCAGCAGTTTACGGACTAGCAACAATGAGCAGTTCTTC. This gives the protein CASSLRTSNNEQFF.

The chain joins TRBV7-2 to TRBJ1-6; D may be TRBD1 (5 bases). V lost 2 bases and J lost 5, with 13 bases in between. The CDR3 runs 16 residues. CDR1 is SGHTA and CDR2 is FQGNSA in the germline V gene. CDR3 DNA sequence: TGTGCCAGCAGCTTATTCCAGGGAGGGAATAATTCACCCCTCCACTTT. Its translation is CASSLFQGGNNSPLHF. Full variable domain (rest looked up from reference TRBV7-2 and TRBJ1-6): GAGVSQSPSNKVTEKGKDVELRCDPISGHTALYWYRQSLGQGLEFLIYFQGNSAPDKSGLPSDRFSAERTGGSVSTLTIQRTQQEDSAVYLCASSLFQGGNNSPLHFGNGTRLTVT.

The rearrangement joins TRBV4-1 to TRBJ1-1; 7 bases line up with TRBD1. The junction had 4 bases not matched to a gene; V was cut back by 4 bases and J by 2 bases. Germline assignment: CDR1 MGHRA and CDR2 YSYEKL. The CDR3 covers 14 residues. The CDR3, as DNA: TGCGCCAGCAGCCGTGACAGGGCTAACACTGAAGCTTTCTTT. Protein product: CASSRDRANTEAFF.

J is TRBJ1-1 and V is TRBV28; 11 bases agree with TRBD1. J lost 4 bases, V lost 1 base, and 2 bases had no gene match. Germline V lookup: CDR1 MDHEN, CDR2 SYDVKM. This CDR3 is 15 amino acids long. The CDR3, as DNA: TGTGCCAGCAGTTTATCCGGGACAGGGGGCACTGAAGCTTTCTTT. Protein: CASSLSGTGGTEAFF.

V gene TRBV3-1 (or the pseudogene TRBV3-2) combines with J gene TRBJ1-1; D ambiguous. The germline gives CDR1 LGHDT, CDR2 YNNKEL (reference sequence). The ends were cut back, 4 bases at V and 2 bases at J, with 8 bases in the middle. The CDR3 length is 13 residues. The CDR3 nucleotides read TGTGCCAGCAGCCCCTCCCTCAACACTGAAGCTTTCTTT. Its translation: CASSPSLNTEAFF.

The chain carries TRBV5-5 and TRBJ1-1; weak D call: TRBD1 (6 bases). V dropped 1 base and J dropped 8 bases, with 9 bases sitting between them. Per the germline V gene, CDR1 is SGHKS and CDR2 is YYEKEE (reference sequence). The CDR3 extends over 12 amino acids. CDR3 amino acids: CASSLTGKEAFF. In DNA form, the CDR3 reads TGTGCCAGCAGCTTGACAGGGAAAGAAGCTTTCTTT.

This clone came up once. The chain combines TRBV7-6 with TRBJ2-7; 7 bases match TRBD1. V shed 10 bases, J shed 5 bases, and the junction held 8 bases outside the gene matches. This CDR3 comprises 12 residues. Looked up from germline, CDR1 is SGHVS and CDR2 is FNYEAQ. The CDR3 loop is CAIRQGENEQYF. The CDR3 coding sequence is TGTGCCATCCGGCAGGGGGAGAACGAGCAGTACTTC. Full variable domain (rest looked up from reference TRBV7-6 and TRBJ2-7): GAGVSQSPRYKVTKRGQDVALRCDPISGHVSLYWYRQALGQGPEFLTYFNYEAQQDKSGLPNDRFSAERPEGSISTLTIQRTEQRDSAMYRCAIRQGENEQYFGPGTRLTVT.

The sample holds one count of this clone. This sequence joins TRBV7-2 and TRBJ1-4; D is possibly TRBD1 (6 bases). With 0 bases removed from V and 8 bases from J, the gap between germline ends came to 16 bases. CDR3 length equals 16 residues. CDR1 is SGHTA and CDR2 is FQGNSA in the germline V gene. The CDR3 region is CASSLAMTGGREKLFF. The DNA of the CDR3 is TGTGCCAGCAGCTTAGCGATGACAGGTGGTCGGGAAAAACTGTTTTTT.

This rearrangement joins TRBV7-8 to TRBJ2-1, with TRBD2 identical over 14 bases. Germline V lookup: CDR1 SGHVS, CDR2 FQNEAQ. V lost 1 base to trimming and J lost 3 bases; unmatched junction nucleotides: 2. The CDR3 is made up of 17 amino acids. CDR3: CASSLGLAGGDYNEQFF. The CDR3, as DNA: TGTGCCAGCAGCTTAGGACTAGCGGGGGGGGACTACAATGAGCAGTTCTTC.

V usage is TRBV6-1 and J usage is TRBJ1-5, with D tentatively TRBD1 (6 bases). The V gene lost 3 bases and the J gene lost 6 bases, with 15 bases spanning the gap. Germline-derived CDR1 and CDR2 are MNHNS and SASEGT. The CDR3 runs 15 residues. The CDR3 reads CASSEAAWGRQPQHF. Written as DNA, the CDR3 is TGTGCCAGCAGTGAGGCAGCCTGGGGGCGTCAGCCCCAGCATTTT.